This T cell receptor (beta chain) was retrieved from a study of T cell repertoires in cytomegalovirus infection. At the level of the study: Public TCR beta signatures marked donors with CMV infection and the matching HLA.

TCRdb independently ran MiXCR on the reads; one entry per CDR3 protein. This table has approximately 500,000 distinct CDR3 sequences, around a quarter appearing once. This clonotype was observed at least ten times. Antigen unknown. Study-level findings and limits: Across the ex vivo response, the dominant clonotypes were HLA-C-restricted CMV-specific TCR beta clonotypes.

Germline V gives CDR1 SGHVS, CDR2 FNYEAQ. CDR3 length: 13 residues. The ends were cut back, 5 bases at V and 7 bases at J, with 12 bases in the middle. The TCR originated in a human donor in good health (CMV status not recorded). Some clones in this sample may be carry-over from other donors' samples. Sequencing input: PBMCs. This sequence joins TRBV7-6 and TRBJ1-5; possible D gene TRBD1, 5 bases. CDR3 DNA sequence: TGTGCCAGCAGCACCGGGACTGCCCAGCCCCAGCATTTT. This gives the protein CASSTGTAQPQHF.